This T cell receptor (beta chain) was observed in a study of patients and donors after allogeneic stem cell transplantation. TCRdb recomputed calls from the RT-PCR reads with MiXCR, one row per CDR3 protein. Among fewer than 180,000 distinct CDR3 sequences, about two fifths were seen once, and the ten largest hold roughly 52%. CDR1 and CDR2 from the germline V gene are SGDLS and YYNGEE. The junction had 2 bases not matched to a gene; V was cut back by 4 bases and J by 6 bases. The CDR3 contains 12 residues. The chain is built from TRBV9 and TRBJ2-7, with 9 bases identical to TRBD1. Material for sequencing was blood, either unsorted or a sorted T cell fraction (not recorded which). The receptor was isolated from a human donor who was either an allogeneic HSCT recipient or a stem cell or donor lymphocyte infusion donor (not recorded which). It is not recorded whose cells these are; they may come from a transplant donor. The chain's CDR3 is CASSRTGAEQYF. The CDR3 DNA reads TGTGCCAGCAGCCGGACAGGGGCCGAGCAGTACTTC.